These 31 T cell receptor beta chains were sequenced from one sample in a study of CD8 T cells in ankylosing spondylitis. The antigens for these receptors are not known. In TCRdb, the 5' RACE reads were re-called with MiXCR into one record per CDR3 protein. The data contain around 440,000 distinct CDR3 sequences, roughly a sixth of them seen just once; the ten biggest clones take up approximately 1%. Notes on the study in general: In ankylosing spondylitis blood, a motif of roughly eight highly homologous TCR beta variants appeared characteristic.

Source material: blood, either unsorted or a sorted T cell fraction (not recorded which). The receptors here all came from a male donor with ankylosing spondylitis.

This clonotype appeared many times. CDR3 amino acids: CASSLMVGTLNTEAFF. The CDR3 DNA follows: TGTGCCAGCAGTTTGATGGTTGGGACCTTGAACACTGAAGCTTTCTTT. The rearrangement links TRBV12-3 or TRBV12-4 to TRBJ1-1; a weak D match, TRBD1 (5 bases). The CDR3 loop spans 16 amino acids. V lost 3 bases, J lost 0 bases, and 14 bases lay in between.

This chain connects TRBV20-1 to TRBJ1-4; weak D call: TRBD1 (5 bases). Germline CDR1 DFQATT, CDR2 SNEGSKA (reference sequence). V shed 2 bases and J shed 3 bases, with 10 bases lying between them. CDR3 length: 14 amino acids. The CDR3 region is CSARWAGSNEKLFF. The CDR3 nucleotides read TGCAGTGCTAGATGGGCAGGGTCTAATGAAAAACTGTTTTTT.

This clonotype was seen more than once but under ten times. The J gene is TRBJ2-3, the V gene TRBV20-1, with 9 nucleotides matching TRBD2. Germline-derived CDR1 and CDR2 are DFQATT and SNEGSKA (reference sequence). This CDR3 has 15 residues. Unmatched junction bases numbered 6, after V lost 3 bases and J lost 2 bases. In DNA form, the CDR3 reads TGCAGTGCTAGTATAGCGGGAGAGGTCACAGATACGCAGTATTTT. Translation gives CSASIAGEVTDTQYF.

The V call is TRBV12-3 or TRBV12-4, the J call TRBJ1-6; 9 nucleotides agree with TRBD1. J lost 6 bases, V lost 6 bases, and 12 bases had no gene match. This CDR3 is built from 17 residues. For the CDR3, the DNA is TGTGCCAGCAGCCGGGACAGGGATCGCTCGGGTAATTCACCCCTCCACTTT. Translated: CASSRDRDRSGNSPLHF.

The CDR3: CASSSVNSGGHSNTGELFF. The CDR3 DNA reads TGTGCCAGCAGCTCCGTAAATAGCGGGGGCCACTCGAACACCGGGGAGCTGTTTTTT. This chain connects TRBV11-2 to TRBJ2-2; 9 bases agree with TRBD2. The V segment lost 4 bases and the J segment 0 bases; nucleotides outside the gene matches: 12. Germline values: CDR1 SGHAT, CDR2 FQNNGV. The CDR3 contains 19 residues.

This clonotype was detected ten times or more. This chain joins TRBV6-4 and TRBJ1-2; the match to TRBD1 covers 12 bases. The germline V gene encodes CDR1 MRHNA and CDR2 SNTAGT. The CDR3 is made up of 18 amino acids. J gave up 4 bases and V 2 bases, and 11 bases lay outside the gene matches. CDR3 coding DNA: TGTGCCAGCAGTGACCGGTCGGGACAGGGGGCGCGTGGCTATGGCTACACCTTC. It is translated as CASSDRSGQGARGYGYTF.

This clonotype has more than one count but fewer than ten. The chain is built from TRBV24-1 and TRBJ2-1; TRBD2 aligns across 9 bases. With V trimmed by 3 bases and J by 7 bases, 3 bases remained unmatched. Germline CDR1 reads KGHDR; CDR2 reads SFDVKD. This CDR3 is built from 14 residues. This chain's CDR3 is CATSDGGGANEQFF. As DNA, the CDR3 is TGTGCCACCAGTGATGGCGGGGGGGCAAATGAGCAGTTCTTC.

This chain connects TRBV20-1 to TRBJ1-4; weak D call: TRBD1 (5 bases). Per germline, CDR1 DFQATT and CDR2 SNEGSKA (reference sequence). CDR3 length equals 14 residues. Trimming took 3 bases from V and 2 from J, leaving 10 bases between them. The CDR3 loop is CSARRDGTNEKLFF. In nucleotides, the CDR3 is TGCAGTGCTAGGAGGGACGGTACTAATGAAAAACTGTTTTTT.

This clonotype was seen more than once but under ten times. The rearrangement uses TRBV5-1 and TRBJ2-4, with D perhaps given as TRBD1 or TRBD2 (5 bases each). This CDR3 comprises 14 residues. V gave up 3 bases and J gave up 7 bases, with 14 bases separating them. Germline CDR1 and CDR2: SGHRS and YFSETQ. Here the CDR3 reads CASSSGTSGNIQYF. CDR3 nucleotides: TGCGCCAGCAGCTCCGGGACGTCCGGGAACATTCAGTACTTC.

This clonotype was found a few times. The chain carries TRBV7-9 and TRBJ2-3; TRBD2 matches at 10 bases. CDR3 size: 14 residues. Germline V gene sequence: CDR1 SEHNR, CDR2 FQNEAQ (reference sequence). The trim removed 5 bases at V and 3 bases at J, leaving 2 bases unmatched. In DNA, the CDR3 is TGTGCCAGCAGCACTAGCGGGATAACAGATACGCAGTATTTT. Translated, it gives CASSTSGITDTQYF.

The rearrangement links TRBV5-1 to TRBJ2-3; 8 bases map to TRBD1. Germline-derived CDR1 and CDR2 are SGHRS and YFSETQ. The V and J ends lost 3 bases and 6 bases, in that order; junction bases with no gene match: 6. This CDR3 region has 14 residues. CDR3 protein: CASSSQGAGDTQYF. CDR3 sequence (DNA): TGCGCCAGCAGCTCTCAGGGGGCTGGGGATACGCAGTATTTT.

This clonotype appeared a few times. The chain couples TRBV20-1 to TRBJ1-5, with D perhaps TRBD1 (5 bases). The CDR3 is 14 residues long. Trimming took 5 bases from V and 0 from J, leaving 11 bases between them. CDR1 and CDR2 (germline): DFQATT, SNEGSKA (reference sequence). CDR3 nucleotides: TGCAGTGCTTCCCGACAGAATAGCAATCAGCCCCAGCATTTT. Its protein is CSASRQNSNQPQHF.

The chain combines TRBV11-2 with TRBJ1-3; no definite D call. In germline, CDR1 is SGHAT, CDR2 FQNNGV. V lost 1 base, J lost 0 bases, and 10 bases lay in between. The CDR3 runs 16 residues. This chain's CDR3 is CASSLVLANSGNTIYF. The CDR3 DNA is TGTGCCAGCAGCTTAGTTTTGGCAAACTCTGGAAACACCATATATTTT.

The chain joins TRBV5-1 to TRBJ2-7, with 9 bases aligning to TRBD2. The CDR3 sequence is 14 residues long. Germline V lookup: CDR1 SGHRS, CDR2 YFSETQ. The ends lost 4 bases at V and 2 bases at J; junction bases unmatched: 4. The CDR3 nucleotides are TGCGCCAGCAGCATTAGCGGGAGTCCCTACGAGCAGTACTTC. Translation gives CASSISGSPYEQYF.

This clonotype was counted a single time. J is TRBJ1-2 and V is TRBV30; D is perhaps TRBD1 (5 bases). CDR3 length: 14 residues. Germline V CDR1 and CDR2: GTSNPN, SVGIG (reference sequence). V was cut by 0 bases and J by 7 bases, with 15 bases left in between. The CDR3 coding sequence is TGTGCCTGGAGTGTCCAGGGCCCCTTGGGTGGCTACACCTTC. Translation gives CAWSVQGPLGGYTF.

This rearrangement joins TRBV6-1 to TRBJ1-2; D might be TRBD1 (6 bases). Germline values: CDR1 MNHNS, CDR2 SASEGT. The CDR3 totals 14 residues. Trimming removed 2 bases from V and 3 bases from J, with 10 bases in between. Here the CDR3 DNA reads TGTGCCAGCAGTGAAATCACAGGGTACTATGGCTACACCTTC. It yields the protein CASSEITGYYGYTF.

The genes are TRBV14 and TRBJ1-2; D may be TRBD1 (6 bases). The CDR3 is made up of 13 amino acids. The V end lost 4 bases, the J end lost 3 bases, and 9 bases lay between the germline ends. Germline CDR1 reads SGHDN; CDR2 reads FVKESK. CDR3 sequence reads: CASSPGQYYGYTF. The CDR3 nucleotides read TGTGCCAGCAGCCCCGGACAGTACTATGGCTACACCTTC.

The chain is built from TRBV5-1 and TRBJ1-1; TRBD1 aligns across 7 bases. Trimming removed 4 bases from V and 1 base from J; junction bases left unmatched: 4. Germline V gene lookup returns CDR1 SGHRS and CDR2 YFSETQ. The CDR3 extends over 14 amino acids. The CDR3 nucleotides are TGCGCCAGCAGCGGGGGACAGCGGAACACTGAAGCTTTCTTT. It specifies CASSGGQRNTEAFF.

The V and J genes are TRBV6-2 or TRBV6-3 and TRBJ2-7; unclear D gene. Germline V gene sequence: CDR1 MNHEY, CDR2 SVGEGT. Trimming shortened V by 2 bases and J by 2 bases, and 7 bases separated the two germline ends. The CDR3 is 13 residues long. The CDR3 bases are TGTGCCAGCAGTTACCACGGAACCTACGAGCAGTACTTC. This codes for CASSYHGTYEQYF.

J is TRBJ1-1 and V is TRBV3-1; no reliable D call. This CDR3 spans 14 amino acids. Germline loops: CDR1 LGHDT, CDR2 YNNKEL (reference sequence). V was cut by 1 base and J by 10 bases, with 16 bases left in between. Here the CDR3 reads CASSQGAGSRLAFF. The CDR3 DNA is TGTGCCAGCAGCCAAGGGGCTGGGTCCCGTTTAGCTTTCTTT.

This clonotype was counted a few times. The V and J genes are TRBV20-1 and TRBJ2-1, with D uncertain. CDR1 DFQATT and CDR2 SNEGSKA come from the germline V gene (reference sequence). Trimming took 2 bases from V and 5 from J, leaving 13 bases between them. CDR3 length: 14 residues. The CDR3 region has the DNA TGCAGTGCTAGAAGAAGCGCCATCGACAATGAGCAGTTCTTC. Translation: CSARRSAIDNEQFF.

The chain uses TRBV7-9 and TRBJ1-6; D unresolved. The CDR3 consists of 12 residues. V was trimmed by 4 bases and J by 8 bases, leaving 6 bases between them. CDR1 and CDR2 (germline): SEHNR, FQNEAQ (reference sequence). CDR3 sequence (DNA): TGTGCCAGCAGCTCTTCAGATTCACCCCTCCACTTT. It encodes CASSSSDSPLHF.

This clonotype was recorded once. The chain combines TRBV23-1 with TRBJ2-7, with 7 nucleotides matching TRBD2. TRBV23-1 has ORF status, its function being uncertain. The CDR3 length is 16 residues. Unmatched junction bases numbered 17, after V lost 10 bases and J lost 2 bases. The CDR3 sequence is CATDPGRGLSPYEQYF. CDR3 nucleotide sequence: TGCGCCACCGATCCTGGGAGGGGCCTGAGCCCCTACGAGCAGTACTTC.

This clonotype has just a few counts. The V and J genes are TRBV20-1 and TRBJ2-1; TRBD2 aligns across 7 bases. Trimming at V came to 0 bases and at J to 2 bases, leaving 4 bases not matched to a gene. The germline CDR1 and CDR2 sequences are DFQATT and SNEGSKA (reference sequence). The CDR3 loop spans 15 amino acids. The CDR3 DNA reads TGCAGTGCTAGAGAACCTAGCGGCCCCTACAATGAGCAGTTCTTC. It yields the protein CSAREPSGPYNEQFF.

This clonotype was observed a few times. DNA of the CDR3: TGTGCCAGCTTGAGGGGGGGTCCAGGGGATTTCACTGAAGCTTTCTTT. Protein sequence: CASLRGGPGDFTEAFF. The chain links TRBV6-1 to TRBJ1-1, with a tentative D call TRBD1 (6 bases). The germline V gene has CDR1 MNHNS and CDR2 SASEGT. The ends were cut back, 8 bases at V and 4 bases at J, with 23 bases in the middle. The CDR3 length is 16 residues.

The rearrangement joins TRBV3-1 to TRBJ2-7; D uncertain. This CDR3 has 13 residues. V was pared by 1 base and J by 5 bases, with 9 bases between. Germline-derived CDR1 and CDR2 are LGHDT and YNNKEL (reference sequence). The CDR3 sequence: CASSQVDRNEQYF. CDR3 coding DNA: TGTGCCAGCAGCCAAGTGGATCGAAACGAGCAGTACTTC.

This sequence joins TRBV4-1 and TRBJ2-1; tentatively, D is TRBD2 (5 bases). The CDR3 covers 13 residues. Germline values: CDR1 MGHRA, CDR2 YSYEKL. Trimming removed 1 base from V and 9 bases from J, with 10 bases in between. CDR3 DNA: TGCGCCAGCAGCCAAGTACCGGGGATTGAGCAGTTCTTC. The encoded protein is CASSQVPGIEQFF.

This clonotype occurred a few times. This chain's CDR3 is CSASRSGSSYEQYF. In DNA, the CDR3 is TGCAGTGCTAGTAGGTCAGGTAGTAGTTACGAGCAGTACTTC. The J gene is TRBJ2-7, the V gene TRBV20-1; D not resolved. Germline values: CDR1 DFQATT, CDR2 SNEGSKA (reference sequence). The germline V and J ends were trimmed by 3 bases and 4 bases, with 16 bases remaining between them. This CDR3 has 14 residues.

This clonotype was seen only a few times. J is TRBJ1-5 and V is TRBV20-1; 8 positions match TRBD1. Germline values: CDR1 DFQATT, CDR2 SNEGSKA (reference sequence). J lost 5 bases, V lost 6 bases, and 3 bases had no gene match. CDR3 size: 12 residues. The CDR3 region is CSAVQGDQPQHF. For the CDR3, the DNA is TGCAGTGCCGTACAGGGGGATCAGCCCCAGCATTTT.

The chain carries TRBV29-1 and TRBJ2-2; 9 bases are a match to TRBD2. The CDR3 runs 14 residues. After removal of 6 bases from V and 6 bases from J, the junction contained 8 bases not matched to a gene. Germline V lookup: CDR1 SQVTM, CDR2 ANQGSEA. The CDR3 DNA follows: TGCAGCGTGTTAGCGGGAGTGGGGGCCGGGGAGCTGTTTTTT. It translates to CSVLAGVGAGELFF.

In this sample, this clonotype turned up a few times. The chain links TRBV6-1 to TRBJ2-5; 8 bases are shared with TRBD2. J was trimmed by 2 bases and V by 7 bases; bases with no gene match: 6. The CDR3 spans 14 residues. Germline assignment: CDR1 MNHNS and CDR2 SASEGT. This chain's CDR3 is CASKYGGGQETQYF. CDR3 nucleotide sequence: TGTGCCAGCAAGTACGGGGGGGGGCAAGAGACCCAGTACTTC.